This TCR beta chain emerged from a study of identifying expanded T cells in peripheral blood. Notes on the study in general: Differentially abundant clones: about 1.2 between replicates, just under 17 at roughly 2 weeks, more than 18 at four. Across healthy donors, higher total template counts meant significantly greater roughly 2-week count variance.

No infections or other immune events were documented during collection. Only in-frame clones appear in the TCRdb table, and some are missing; sequencing was by immunoSEQ multiplex PCR. The table includes 100,000 or so clones, around nine tenths detected once. About this clone: Its specificity is unknown.

In germline, CDR1 is PRHDT, CDR2 FYEKMQ (reference sequence). Deletions cut 0 bases from V and 0 bases from J, with 10 bases between. The CDR3 consists of 16 residues. The origin of this receptor is a person aged 18 to 70 in good health. Sequenced: blood. J is TRBJ2-3 and V is TRBV13; D is unresolved. CDR3 nucleotide sequence: TGTGCCAGCAGCTTAGGCAACGCAGTTAGCACAGATACGCAGTATTTT. This gives the protein CASSLGNAVSTDTQYF.